This TCR beta chain was recovered during a study of T-cell memory formation after mild COVID-19. Study-level points and caveats: Memory cells collected pre-infection included some clones that later responded, suggesting cross-reactive memory joined.

The V gene's germline CDR1 is SNHLY and CDR2 FYNNEI. V dropped 6 bases and J dropped 5; count of bases not matched to a gene: 5. CDR3 length equals 13 residues. TCRdb re-called the 5' RACE reads with MiXCR, one entry per CDR3 protein. The repertoire holds 190,000 or so distinct CDR3 sequences, with about 21% as singletons. Points on this clonotype: Its antigen is still unknown.

The chain combines TRBV2 with TRBJ2-7, with 9 bases identical to TRBD1. The origin of this receptor is an adult woman who had mild COVID-19 (a few samples of this study predate the infection). Cell type and time point are not known. Sequenced input: PBMCs or a T cell subset sorted from them (not recorded which). CDR3 DNA sequence: TGTGCCAGCAGAAACAGGGGGCTGGACGAGCAGTACTTC. Amino acid sequence: CASRNRGLDEQYF. Drawing the rest from reference TRBV2 and TRBJ2-7, the complete variable domain is EPEVTQTPSHQVTQMGQEVILRCVPISNHLYFYWYRQILGQKVEFLVSFYNNEISEKSEIFDDQFSVERPDGSNFTLKIRSTKLEDSAMYFCASRNRGLDEQYFGPGTRLTVT.